This T cell receptor (beta chain) comes out of a study of shared clonotypes between healthy human individuals. In germline, CDR1 is LNHDA, CDR2 SQIVND (reference sequence). The length of the CDR3 is 16 residues. J gave up 1 base and V 3 bases, and 8 bases lay outside the gene matches. About this clone: Its cognate antigen is unknown.

Study-wide results and caveats: The study found about 5% of naive CD4 clonotypes shared across several donors. The four-donor shared clonotypes exceeded non-shared clonotypes in generation probability, with non-shared ones scoring lower.

Investigators spread the genomic DNA of each subset evenly over several immunoSEQ plates. Assay used: immunoSEQ multiplex PCR; TCRdb lists only in-frame clones, some missing. The data hold 1.4 million or so clones, with approximately 98.5% observed a single time. The sequencing input was naive CD4+ T cells sorted from blood. Regarding subset: CD45RA+ positively selected. The TCR sequence derives from a man aged 25 to 45 in good health. The chain couples TRBV19 to TRBJ1-1; 7 bases agree with TRBD1. This CDR3 is CASSIAGGNWNTEAFF. The CDR3 nucleotides are TGTGCCAGTAGTATCGCAGGGGGAAATTGGAACACTGAAGCTTTCTTT.